This entry concerns a single T cell receptor beta chain. Its cognate antigen is unknown. There are 15 residues in the CDR3. The junction had 6 bases not matched to a gene; V was cut back by 1 base and J by 7 bases. Germline CDR1 reads LGHNA; CDR2 reads YNFKEQ. In the PCR, 60 Vbeta and 13 Jbeta primers were used. The method was immunoSEQ multiplex PCR; TCRdb's version includes in-frame clones alone and lacks a portion of them. This sample's clone table lists some 150,000 clones. The data were obtained in a study of cytomegalovirus exposure and HLA in healthy donors. Regarding the study as a whole: Previous analysis showed most TCR beta V segments were productive about 87% or about 30% of the time.

This TCR came from a woman between 18 and 29 years old in good health and CMV-seronegative. The V gene is TRBV4-2, the J gene TRBJ1-5; 8 nucleotides agree with TRBD1. The sample taken for sequencing was PBMCs. The CDR3 DNA sequence: TGTGCCAGCAGCCAAGGGACAGGGCCGGGGCAGCCCCAGCATTTT. Its translation: CASSQGTGPGQPQHF.